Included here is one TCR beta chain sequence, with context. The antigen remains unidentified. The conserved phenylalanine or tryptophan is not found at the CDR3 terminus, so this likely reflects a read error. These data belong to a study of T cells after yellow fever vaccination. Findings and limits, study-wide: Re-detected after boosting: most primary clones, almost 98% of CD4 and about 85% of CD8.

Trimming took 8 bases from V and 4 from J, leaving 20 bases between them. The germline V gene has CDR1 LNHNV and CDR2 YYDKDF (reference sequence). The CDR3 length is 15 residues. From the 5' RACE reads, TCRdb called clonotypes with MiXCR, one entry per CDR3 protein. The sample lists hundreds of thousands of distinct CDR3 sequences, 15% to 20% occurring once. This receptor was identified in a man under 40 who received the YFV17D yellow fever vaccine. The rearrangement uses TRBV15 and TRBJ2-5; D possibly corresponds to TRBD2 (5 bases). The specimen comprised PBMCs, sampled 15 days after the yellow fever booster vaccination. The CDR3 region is CATSPGRVTRETQYV. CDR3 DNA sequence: TGTGCCACCTCGCCGGGAAGAGTAACACGAGAGACCCAGTACGTC.